These 25 T cell receptor beta chains came from one sample sequenced in a study of T cell changes during pregnancy in multiple sclerosis. Clones were read by immunoSEQ multiplex PCR, and TCRdb kept only the in-frame ones, dropping some. The data hold tens of thousands of clones, with approximately 91% observed a single time. This specimen consisted of CD4+ T cells from peripheral blood mononuclear cells, obtained in the third trimester of pregnancy. These TCRs come from a female donor with multiple sclerosis, enrolled in a pregnancy study.

This chain joins TRBV7-3 and TRBJ1-1; 7 positions agree with TRBD1. The germline gives CDR1 SGHTA, CDR2 FQGTGA. V dropped 5 bases and J dropped 0; count of bases not matched to a gene: 6. The CDR3 consists of 15 residues. For the CDR3, the DNA is TGTGCCAGCAGCGCCCTGGGACAGATGAACACTGAAGCTTTCTTT. Encoded protein: CASSALGQMNTEAFF. Together with reference TRBV7-3 and TRBJ1-1, the CDR3 gives the full variable domain: GAGVSQTPSNKVTEKGKYVELRCDPISGHTALYWYRQSLGQGPEFLIYFQGTGAADDSGLPNDRFFAVRPEGSVSTLKIQRTERGDSAVYLCASSALGQMNTEAFFGQGTRLTVV.

The chain employs TRBV21-1 and TRBJ1-1; TRBD1 reflects the table's D call only, with no check against the DNA. TRBV21-1 is marked as a pseudogene. The CDR3 covers 17 residues. The CDR3 is CASSKDFRDREDTEAFF. As DNA, the CDR3 is TGTGCCAGCAGCAAAGATTTTAGGGACAGGGAGGACACTGAAGCTTTCTTT.

This clone was observed a handful of times. V usage is TRBV9 and J usage is TRBJ2-7; D might be TRBD2 (6 bases). CDR1 SGDLS and CDR2 YYNGEE come from the germline V gene. The CDR3 consists of 13 residues. The V and J ends lost 3 bases and 6 bases respectively, with 13 bases between them. The CDR3 is CASSAGSGGEQYF. CDR3 bases: TGTGCCAGCAGCGCCGGGAGCGGAGGCGAGCAGTACTTC.

The chain links TRBV2 to TRBJ2-7, with 7 bases aligning to TRBD1. This CDR3 has 14 amino acids. Germline lookup yields CDR1 SNHLY and CDR2 FYNNEI. The trim removed 6 bases at V and 3 bases at J, leaving 8 bases unmatched. CDR3 in amino acids: CASRVQGRSYEQYF. CDR3 coding DNA: TGTGCCAGCAGGGTACAGGGGAGAAGCTACGAGCAGTACTTC.

This clone was observed once. The chain recombines TRBV12-5 with TRBJ2-5, with 8 bases matching TRBD1. Per germline, CDR1 LGHNT and CDR2 FRNRAP. The CDR3 is made up of 15 amino acids. Trimming at V came to 6 bases and at J to 7 bases, leaving 13 bases not matched to a gene. The CDR3 is CASGTIQDRDGTQYF. The CDR3 nucleotides read TGTGCTAGTGGCACCATCCAGGACAGGGATGGGACCCAGTACTTC.

The DNA for the CDR3 is TGTGCCACCCAAAGGGGTCGATACTACGAGCAGTACTTC. Its translation: CATQRGRYYEQYF. The chain is built from TRBV6-6 and TRBJ2-7; possibly TRBD1 for D (5 bases). The CDR3 sequence is 13 residues long. The V and J ends lost 10 bases and 3 bases respectively, with 16 bases between them. CDR1 is MNHNY, CDR2 SVGAGI, per germline (reference sequence).

This clone was picked up one time. The rearrangement uses TRBV30 and TRBJ2-1; 7 positions agree with TRBD2. The CDR3 has 13 amino acids. Germline V gene lookup returns CDR1 GTSNPN and CDR2 SVGIG (reference sequence). Unmatched junction bases numbered 2, after V lost 2 bases and J lost 4 bases. CDR3 DNA sequence: TGTGCCTGGAGTCTAGCGGAGTACAATGAGCAGTTCTTC. Translating it yields CAWSLAEYNEQFF.

The rearrangement links TRBV5-1 to TRBJ1-2, with D unresolved. The CDR3 sequence is 14 residues long. Trimming took off 0 bases at V and 2 bases at J, with 8 bases between the two ends. Germline CDR1 and CDR2: SGHRS and YFSETQ. This chain's CDR3 is CASSLDQINYGYTF. The CDR3 DNA is TGCGCCAGCAGCTTGGATCAGATAAACTATGGCTACACCTTC. Drawing the rest from reference TRBV5-1 and TRBJ1-2, the complete variable domain is KAGVTQTPRYLIKTRGQQVTLSCSPISGHRSVSWYQQTPGQGLQFLFEYFSETQRNKGNFPGRFSGRQFSNSRSEMNVSTLELGDSALYLCASSLDQINYGYTFGSGTRLTVV.

The rearrangement links TRBV2 to TRBJ1-2; 9 bases are a match to TRBD1. V dropped 4 bases and J dropped 8; count of bases not matched to a gene: 11. This CDR3 spans 15 amino acids. Germline CDR1 SNHLY, CDR2 FYNNEI. The CDR3 reads CASSAPDRGSFGYTF. As DNA, the CDR3 is TGTGCCAGCAGTGCCCCGGACAGGGGTTCATTCGGCTACACCTTC.

This clone occurred once. The chain couples TRBV9 to TRBJ1-1, with TRBD1 matching over 9 bases. Germline CDR1 and CDR2: SGDLS and YYNGEE. V dropped 2 bases and J dropped 7; count of bases not matched to a gene: 0. The length of the CDR3 is 12 residues. The CDR3 loop is CASSVTGGEAFF. In DNA form, the CDR3 reads TGTGCCAGCAGCGTGACAGGGGGTGAAGCTTTCTTT.

This clone has a handful of counts. V gene TRBV7-2 combines with J gene TRBJ1-1, with D perhaps TRBD1 (5 bases). CDR3 length equals 14 residues. CDR1 and CDR2 (germline): SGHTA, FQGNSA. V dropped 2 bases and J dropped 8 bases, with 15 bases sitting between them. The CDR3 bases are TGTGCCAGCAGCTTACAGGGCAAGGGTTTAGAAGCTTTCTTT. Its protein is CASSLQGKGLEAFF.

The chain combines TRBV7-2 with TRBJ1-4, with D possibly TRBD1 on 6 matching bases. CDR3 length: 15 residues. Trimming took 0 bases from V and 5 from J, leaving 10 bases between them. CDR1 SGHTA and CDR2 FQGNSA come from the germline V gene. CDR3 sequence (DNA): TGTGCCAGCAGCTTAGCCCCCGACAGGAATGAAAAACTGTTTTTT. Translated, it gives CASSLAPDRNEKLFF.

The chain has TRBV9 and TRBJ2-5; 7 bases align to TRBD2. Trimming cost V 0 bases and J 3 bases; bases outside gene matches: 5. The CDR3 is 15 amino acids. Looked up from germline, CDR1 is SGDLS and CDR2 is YYNGEE. CDR3 DNA sequence: TGTGCCAGCAGCGTAGGGGGCGGGGGAAAAGAGACCCAGTACTTC. Translation: CASSVGGGGKETQYF. Drawing the rest from reference TRBV9 and TRBJ2-5, the complete variable domain is DSGVTQTPKHLITATGQRVTLRCSPRSGDLSVYWYQQSLDQGLQFLIQYYNGEERAKGNILERFSAQQFPDLHSELNLSSLELGDSALYFCASSVGGGGKETQYFGPGTRLLVL.

This chain links TRBV11-2 with TRBJ2-1; weak D call: TRBD2 (6 bases). The CDR3 is made up of 15 amino acids. In germline, CDR1 is SGHAT, CDR2 FQNNGV. The V and J ends lost 0 bases and 7 bases respectively, with 13 bases between them. The CDR3 spells CASSLEAGPGNEQFF. In DNA, the CDR3 is TGTGCCAGCAGCTTAGAGGCGGGGCCAGGGAATGAGCAGTTCTTC. Full variable domain (missing parts from reference TRBV11-2 and TRBJ2-1): EAGVAQSPRYKIIEKRQSVAFWCNPISGHATLYWYQQILGQGPKLLIQFQNNGVVDDSQLPKDRFSAERLKGVDSTLKIQPAKLEDSAVYLCASSLEAGPGNEQFFGPGTRLTVL.

This clone has a single count. V is TRBV27 and J is TRBJ1-5; the D gene is possibly TRBD1 (6 bases). Trimming pared 6 bases from V and 0 bases from J, leaving 21 bases between. CDR3 length: 18 residues. From germline, CDR1 is MNHEY and CDR2 SMNVEV (reference sequence). The CDR3 spells CASRGLGTSQYSNQPQHF. The CDR3 coding sequence is TGTGCCAGCAGAGGATTAGGGACATCTCAGTATAGCAATCAGCCCCAGCATTTT.

This sequence joins TRBV7-9 and TRBJ1-2; 11 bases agree with TRBD1. CDR1 and CDR2 (germline): SEHNR, FQNEAQ (reference sequence). The CDR3 length is 19 residues. V trimming: 5 bases; J trimming: 0 bases; junction bases outside the gene matches: 14. In DNA, the CDR3 is TGTGCCAGCAGCACTCGGGCCGGGACAGGGGGAATGGCTAACTATGGCTACACCTTC. It translates to CASSTRAGTGGMANYGYTF.

The chain uses TRBV7-9 and TRBJ2-7; a possible D gene is TRBD1 (5 bases). The germline V gene has CDR1 SEHNR and CDR2 FQNEAQ (reference sequence). Trimming took 5 bases from V and 2 from J, leaving 13 bases between them. The CDR3 has 14 residues. This CDR3 is CASSPGMPPYEQYF. CDR3 DNA: TGTGCCAGCAGCCCAGGGATGCCCCCCTACGAGCAGTACTTC.

The chain recombines TRBV5-1 with TRBJ1-4, with 9 bases that match TRBD1. The germline gives CDR1 SGHRS, CDR2 YFSETQ. Trimming took 3 bases from V and 8 from J; bases not matched to a gene: 8. This CDR3 comprises 15 residues. The CDR3 region is CASSSGQGGEEKLFF. The CDR3 DNA reads as TGCGCCAGCAGCTCGGGACAGGGAGGGGAGGAAAAACTGTTTTTT.

The chain carries TRBV11-2 and TRBJ1-6; TRBD1 matches 8 bases. Trimming took 2 bases from V and 2 from J; bases not matched to a gene: 2. Germline CDR1 reads SGHAT; CDR2 reads FQNNGV. The CDR3 consists of 16 residues. This chain's CDR3 is CASSLQGAPYNSPLHF. The CDR3 DNA reads as TGTGCCAGCAGCTTACAGGGGGCACCCTATAATTCACCCCTCCACTTT. Supplemented by reference TRBV11-2 and TRBJ1-6, the full variable domain reads EAGVAQSPRYKIIEKRQSVAFWCNPISGHATLYWYQQILGQGPKLLIQFQNNGVVDDSQLPKDRFSAERLKGVDSTLKIQPAKLEDSAVYLCASSLQGAPYNSPLHFGNGTRLTVT.

The genes are TRBV6-5 and TRBJ1-2; D uncertain. The CDR3 totals 11 residues. The germline gives CDR1 MNHEY, CDR2 SVGAGI. V lost 2 bases and J lost 5, with 3 bases in between. CDR3 nucleotide sequence: TGTGCCAGCAGTTACCCGTATGGCTACACCTTC. This sequence encodes CASSYPYGYTF.

The chain links TRBV11-2 to TRBJ2-7, with 9 nucleotides matching TRBD1. The germline gives CDR1 SGHAT, CDR2 FQNNGV. Losses at the gene ends were 3 bases for V and 5 bases for J; bases not matched to a gene: 14. The CDR3 is made up of 17 amino acids. In nucleotides, the CDR3 is TGTGCCAGCAGCTTGGCAAGCGCCGGGACAGGGTCTCACGAGCAGTACTTC. As protein: CASSLASAGTGSHEQYF.

Comment on this clone: One junction end disagrees with the germline gene, perhaps due to a read error. J is TRBJ1-1 and V is TRBV15; 8 bases match TRBD1. Germline CDR1 is LNHNV and CDR2 is YYDKDF (reference sequence). The CDR3 consists of 15 residues. CDR3 in DNA: TGTGCCACCAGCAGCGATACCCGTACGTGGGACAGGACGCTCTTT. Amino acids: CATSSDTRTWDRTLF.

This clone was picked up a small number of times. This chain connects TRBV5-6 to TRBJ2-3; 9 nucleotides agree with TRBD2. The CDR3 is 15 residues long. Germline V gene data show CDR1 as SGHDT and CDR2 as YYEEEE. J gave up 2 bases and V 4 bases, and 5 bases lay outside the gene matches. The CDR3 reads CASSAGLAPTDTQYF. The CDR3, as DNA: TGTGCCAGCAGCGCAGGACTAGCGCCCACAGATACGCAGTATTTT.

This clone was recorded a few times. V is TRBV6-1 and J is TRBJ2-1, with 8 bases aligning to TRBD2. V lost 6 bases, J lost 2 bases, and 3 bases stayed unmatched. This CDR3 comprises 14 residues. Germline V gene data show CDR1 as MNHNS and CDR2 as SASEGT. The CDR3 here is CASSLAGPYNEQFF. CDR3 DNA: TGTGCCAGCAGCTTAGCGGGGCCCTACAATGAGCAGTTCTTC.

The V call is TRBV7-8, the J call TRBJ2-7, with D tentatively TRBD2 (5 bases). The CDR3 loop spans 16 amino acids. V was pared by 4 bases and J by 2 bases, with 18 bases between. Germline CDR1 is SGHVS and CDR2 is FQNEAQ. The CDR3: CASSSNGERPPYEQYF. The CDR3, as DNA: TGTGCCAGCAGCTCAAATGGGGAGCGGCCCCCCTACGAGCAGTACTTC.